This T cell receptor (beta chain) was sequenced in a study of graft-versus-host responses after intestinal transplantation. Losses at the gene ends were 6 bases for V and 0 bases for J; bases not matched to a gene: 6. The CDR3 covers 15 residues. The germline CDR1 and CDR2 sequences are MDHEN and SYDVKM. TCRdb's copy holds only in-frame clones and misses some; the assay was immunoSEQ multiplex PCR. This sample carries tens of thousands of clones, 91% of them seen once, and the ten largest clones take roughly 2.7%. The source is a human patient who received an intestinal transplant, so some T cells may come from the graft donor. The starting material was PBMCs, obtained approximately four months after intestinal transplantation. The chain has TRBV28 and TRBJ2-7, with TRBD1 matching 9 bases. The CDR3: CASRPTGGGSYEQYF. The DNA for the CDR3 is TGTGCCAGCAGGCCGACAGGGGGAGGCTCCTACGAGCAGTACTTC.